Following are 5 T cell receptor beta chains from one sample sequenced in a study of T cell responses to AZD1222 COVID-19 vaccine. Using immunoSEQ multiplex PCR, the repertoire was profiled, and TCRdb retains in-frame clones only, with some absent. The sample includes fewer than 110,000 clones, 90% to 95% of them seen just once. The sequencing used peripheral blood, collected 28 days after the second AZD1222 dose. The source is an adult who received the AZD1222 COVID-19 vaccine.

A few counts support this clone. The chain is built from TRBV6-1 and TRBJ1-2; possible D gene TRBD1, 5 bases. The CDR3 covers 12 residues. Germline V gene data show CDR1 as MNHNS and CDR2 as SASEGT. V lost 2 bases, J lost 13 bases, and 14 bases lay in between. CDR3 residues: CASSERARAPTF. The CDR3 region has the DNA TGTGCCAGCAGTGAAAGGGCCAGGGCCCCCACCTTC.

The chain links TRBV6-5 to TRBJ1-2; D call uncertain. The CDR3 runs to 11 residues. Trimming left V 6 bases short and J 9 bases short, with 11 bases between. The germline V gene encodes CDR1 MNHEY and CDR2 SVGAGI. CDR3 region: CASSFEVRYTF. The CDR3 DNA sequence: TGTGCCAGCAGCTTTGAGGTTCGCTACACCTTC.

V is TRBV3-1 (or the pseudogene TRBV3-2) and J is TRBJ2-1; the D gene is possibly TRBD1 (6 bases). The germline CDR1 and CDR2 sequences are LGHDT and YNNKEL (reference sequence). The V end was cut by 2 bases, the J end by 8 bases, with 10 bases between. The CDR3 spans 13 residues. The CDR3 spells CASSQRGSYEQFF. CDR3 in DNA: TGTGCCAGCAGCCAAAGGGGGAGCTATGAGCAGTTCTTC.

The J gene is TRBJ1-1, the V gene TRBV11-3; D gene unclear. CDR1 and CDR2 (germline): SGHNT, YENEEA. The CDR3 extends over 13 amino acids. Trimming cost V 3 bases and J 1 base, with 6 bases left between them. CDR3 in amino acids: CASSLAENTEAFF. CDR3 in DNA: TGTGCCAGCAGCTTGGCAGAGAACACTGAAGCTTTCTTT.

The chain couples TRBV14 to TRBJ1-1, with 9 bases aligning to TRBD1. Trimming took 4 bases from V and 3 from J; bases not matched to a gene: 3. Germline V CDR1 and CDR2: SGHDN, FVKESK. CDR3 length: 14 amino acids. CDR3 sequence: CASSPTGGDTEAFF. DNA of the CDR3: TGTGCCAGCAGCCCGACAGGGGGGGACACTGAAGCTTTCTTT.